This T cell receptor (beta chain) was recovered during a study of memory CD4+ T cells and cytomegalovirus serostatus. Study-wide results and caveats: Each of approximately 63 CMV-associated TCRbeta sequences occurred in one to five individuals. The CMV-associated TCR signature appears largely within the CD4+ memory repertoire.

This clone was counted between two and nine times. Its antigen remains unidentified. The sort gate was single viable CD3+CD4+CD8-CD45RO+ cells for memory CD4+ T cells. Total CD4+ T cells were enriched by CD4 positive selection. This CDR3 has 13 residues. V shed 2 bases and J shed 5 bases, with 9 bases lying between them. Germline loops: CDR1 GTSNPN, CDR2 SVGIG (reference sequence). Profiling relied on immunoSEQ multiplex PCR, and the TCRdb table lists in-frame clones only, not all of them. The table lists about 53,000 clones, about 81% of them singletons, with 0.85% to 1.2% in the top ten. Sequences were obtained from memory CD4+ T cells from blood. J is TRBJ2-2 and V is TRBV30; no reliable D call. The TCR was taken from an adult in good health and CMV-seronegative. The CDR3 sequence is CAWSPQETGELFF. The CDR3 coding sequence is TGTGCCTGGAGTCCTCAAGAAACCGGGGAGCTGTTTTTT.